This T cell receptor beta chain stems from a study of blood T cell dynamics during melanoma immunotherapy. Described time point: pre-treatment baseline. Sampling occurred pretreatment (T0) and at week 3 (W3), after cycle one of checkpoint blockade. The length of the CDR3 is 15 residues. Germline lookup yields CDR1 LNHDA and CDR2 SQIVND (reference sequence). Trimming removed 3 bases from V and 4 bases from J, with 15 bases in between. A fixed DNA input of about 0.35 ug was used per bulk PBMC sample. Clones were sequenced by immunoSEQ multiplex PCR, and TCRdb holds only the in-frame ones, with some missing. The sample lists approximately 15,000 clones, about 84% occurring once.

Sample: blood, taken from a patient treated with checkpoint blockade. The receptor comes from a human donor with melanoma. V gene TRBV19 combines with J gene TRBJ1-1, with D maybe TRBD1 (5 bases). DNA for the CDR3: TGTGCCAGTAGTATTTCTCAGGGTCTAGGCACTGAAGCTTTCTTT. Amino acids: CASSISQGLGTEAFF.